This T cell receptor beta chain was sequenced for a study of T cells after yellow fever vaccination. Study as a whole: Investigators sorted EM, EMRA, CM and Tscm memory subsets, relying on CD3, CD45RA, CCR7 and CD95. Each low-cell-number fraction was prepared by means of SMART-Seq v4 Ultra Low Input.

Trimming stripped 1 base from V and 5 bases from J, with 6 bases between. The germline V gene has CDR1 LGHNA and CDR2 YSLEER. This CDR3 is built from 13 residues. Whole-study results and caveats: Sorted repertoires could include abundant contaminating clonotypes from bulk cells.

As TCR cDNA was made by 5'RACE template switching, a universal primer site and UMIs were added. From the 5' RACE reads, TCRdb called clonotypes with MiXCR, one entry per CDR3 protein. The sample shows more than 30,000 distinct CDR3 sequences, around 6.7% of them seen only once. In its sample, this clonotype was seen many times. Specimen: PBMCs, either bulk or a sorted T-cell subset (CD4+, CD8+, memory, or dextramer-sorted; not recorded which), collected on the day of the first yellow fever vaccination. The rearrangement uses TRBV4-3 and TRBJ2-4; D not certain. The sequence derives from a young man who received the YFV17D yellow fever vaccine. CDR3 sequence reads: CASSQGQQNIQYF. The DNA for the CDR3 is TGCGCCAGCAGCCAAGGGCAGCAAAACATTCAGTACTTC.